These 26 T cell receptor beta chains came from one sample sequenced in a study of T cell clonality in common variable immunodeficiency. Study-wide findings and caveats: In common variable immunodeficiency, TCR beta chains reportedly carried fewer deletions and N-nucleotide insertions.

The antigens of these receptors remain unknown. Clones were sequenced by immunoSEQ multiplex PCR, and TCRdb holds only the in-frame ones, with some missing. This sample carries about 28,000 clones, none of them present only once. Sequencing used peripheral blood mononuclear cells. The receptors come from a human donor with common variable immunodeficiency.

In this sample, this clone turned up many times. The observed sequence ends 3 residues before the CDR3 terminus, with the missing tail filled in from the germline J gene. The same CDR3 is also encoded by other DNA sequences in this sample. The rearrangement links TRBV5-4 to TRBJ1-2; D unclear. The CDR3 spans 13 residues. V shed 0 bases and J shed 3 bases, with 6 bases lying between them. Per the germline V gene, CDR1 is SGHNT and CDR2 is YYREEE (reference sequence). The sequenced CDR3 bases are TGTGCCAGCAGCTTGGACAGAGACTATGGC. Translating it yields CASSLDRDYG. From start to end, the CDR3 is CASSLDRDYGYTF. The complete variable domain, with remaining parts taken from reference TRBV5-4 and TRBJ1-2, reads ETGVTQSPTHLIKTRGQQVTLRCSSQSGHNTVSWYQQALGQGPQFIFQYYREEENGRGNFPPRFSGLQFPNYSSELNVNALELDDSALYLCASSLDRDYGYTFGSGTRLTVV.

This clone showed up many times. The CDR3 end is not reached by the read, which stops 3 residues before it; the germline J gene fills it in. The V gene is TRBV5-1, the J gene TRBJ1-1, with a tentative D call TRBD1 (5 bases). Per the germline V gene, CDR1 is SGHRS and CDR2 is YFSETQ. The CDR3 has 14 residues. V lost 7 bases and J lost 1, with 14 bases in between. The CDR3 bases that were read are TGCGCCAGCGCCTGGGAGGGGCGGAACACTGAA. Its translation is CASAWEGRNTE. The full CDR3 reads CASAWEGRNTEAFF.

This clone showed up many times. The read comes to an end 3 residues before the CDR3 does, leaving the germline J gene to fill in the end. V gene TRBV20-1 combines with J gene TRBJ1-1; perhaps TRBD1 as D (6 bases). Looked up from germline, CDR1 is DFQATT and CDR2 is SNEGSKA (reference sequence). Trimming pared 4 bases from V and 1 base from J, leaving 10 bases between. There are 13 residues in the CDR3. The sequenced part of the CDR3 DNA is TGCAGTGCTATGGACAGCTGGAACACTGAA. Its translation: CSAMDSWNTE. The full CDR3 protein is CSAMDSWNTEAFF.

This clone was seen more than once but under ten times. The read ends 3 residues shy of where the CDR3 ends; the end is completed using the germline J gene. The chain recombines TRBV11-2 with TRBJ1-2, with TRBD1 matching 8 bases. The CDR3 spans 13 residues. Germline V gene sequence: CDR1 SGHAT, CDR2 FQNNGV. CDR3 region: CASSLGDRGGYTF. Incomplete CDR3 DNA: TGTGCCAGCAGCTTAGGCGACAGGGGCGGC.

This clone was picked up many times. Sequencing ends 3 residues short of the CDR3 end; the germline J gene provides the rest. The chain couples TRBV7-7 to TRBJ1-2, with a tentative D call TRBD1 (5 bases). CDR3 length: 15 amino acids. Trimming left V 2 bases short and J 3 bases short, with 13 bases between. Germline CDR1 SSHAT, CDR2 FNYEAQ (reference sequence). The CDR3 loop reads CASSLSLDSHYGYTF. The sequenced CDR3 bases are TGTGCCAGCAGCTTAAGCCTTGACAGCCACTATGGC.

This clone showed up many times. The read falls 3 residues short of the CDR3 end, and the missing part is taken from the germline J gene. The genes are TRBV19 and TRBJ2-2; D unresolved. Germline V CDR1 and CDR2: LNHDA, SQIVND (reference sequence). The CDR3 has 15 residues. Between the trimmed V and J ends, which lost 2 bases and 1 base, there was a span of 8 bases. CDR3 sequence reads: CASSIFRQNTGELFF. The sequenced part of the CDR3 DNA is TGTGCCAGTAGTATATTCAGGCAGAACACCGGGGAG.

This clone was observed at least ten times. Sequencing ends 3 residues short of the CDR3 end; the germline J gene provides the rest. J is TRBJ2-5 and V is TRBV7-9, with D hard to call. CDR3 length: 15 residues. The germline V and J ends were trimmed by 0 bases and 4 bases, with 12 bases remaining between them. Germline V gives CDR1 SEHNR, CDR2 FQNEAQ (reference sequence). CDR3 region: CASSLADILRETQYF. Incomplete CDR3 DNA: TGTGCCAGCAGCTTAGCTGACATACTCCGAGAGACC.

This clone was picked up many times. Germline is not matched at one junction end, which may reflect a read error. CDR3 loop: CASRGTGGYQPQHF. The part of the CDR3 DNA that was read is TGTGCGAGCAGGGGTACAGGGGGTTATCAGCCC. This chain joins TRBV7-2 and TRBJ1-5, with 8 bases matching TRBD1. The read ends 3 residues early relative to the CDR3; the germline J gene fills the gap. Germline V gene data show CDR1 as SGHTA and CDR2 as FQGNSA. The CDR3 is 14 residues long.

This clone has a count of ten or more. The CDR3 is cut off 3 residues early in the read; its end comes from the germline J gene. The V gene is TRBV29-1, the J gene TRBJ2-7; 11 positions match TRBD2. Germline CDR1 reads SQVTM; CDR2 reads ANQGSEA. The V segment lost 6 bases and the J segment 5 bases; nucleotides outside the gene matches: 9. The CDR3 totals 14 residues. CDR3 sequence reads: CSVGVAGGLDEQYF. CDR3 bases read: TGCAGCGTGGGGGTAGCGGGAGGGCTTGACGAG.

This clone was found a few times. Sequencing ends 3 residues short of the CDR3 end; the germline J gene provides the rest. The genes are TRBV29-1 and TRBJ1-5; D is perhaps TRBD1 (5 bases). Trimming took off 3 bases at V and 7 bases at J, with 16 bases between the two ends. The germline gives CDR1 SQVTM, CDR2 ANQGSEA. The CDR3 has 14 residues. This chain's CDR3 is CSVDGGGSGQPQHF. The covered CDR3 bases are TGCAGCGTTGATGGTGGGGGGTCCGGGCAGCCC.

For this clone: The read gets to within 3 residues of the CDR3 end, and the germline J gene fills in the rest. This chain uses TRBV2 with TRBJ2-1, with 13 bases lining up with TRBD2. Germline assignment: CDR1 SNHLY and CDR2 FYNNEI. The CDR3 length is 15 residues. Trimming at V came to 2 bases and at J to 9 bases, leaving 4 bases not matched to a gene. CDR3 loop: CASSETLAGGSEQFF. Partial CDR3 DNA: TGTGCCAGCAGTGAAACACTAGCGGGAGGGAGTGAG.

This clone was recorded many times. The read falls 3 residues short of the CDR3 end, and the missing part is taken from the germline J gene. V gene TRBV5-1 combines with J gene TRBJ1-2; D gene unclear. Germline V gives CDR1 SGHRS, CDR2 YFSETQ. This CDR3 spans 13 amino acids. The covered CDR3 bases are TGCGCCAGCAGCTTGACAGATTCCGTCGGC. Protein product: CASSLTDSVG. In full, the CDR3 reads CASSLTDSVGYTF.

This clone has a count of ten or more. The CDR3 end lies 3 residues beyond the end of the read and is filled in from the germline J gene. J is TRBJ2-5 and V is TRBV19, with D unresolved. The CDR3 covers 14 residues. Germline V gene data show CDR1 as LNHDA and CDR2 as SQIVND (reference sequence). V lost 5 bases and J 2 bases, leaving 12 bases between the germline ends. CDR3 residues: CASSPRLEQETQYF. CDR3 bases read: TGTGCCAGTAGTCCCCGGCTAGAGCAAGAGACC.

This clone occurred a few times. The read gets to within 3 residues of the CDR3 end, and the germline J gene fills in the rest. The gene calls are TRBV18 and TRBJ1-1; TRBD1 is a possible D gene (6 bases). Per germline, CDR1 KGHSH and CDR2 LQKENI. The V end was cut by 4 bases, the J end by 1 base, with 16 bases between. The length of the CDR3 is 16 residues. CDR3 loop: CASSLTGLTGNTEAFF. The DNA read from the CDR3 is TGTGCCAGCTCACTCACCGGCCTGACAGGGAACACTGAA.

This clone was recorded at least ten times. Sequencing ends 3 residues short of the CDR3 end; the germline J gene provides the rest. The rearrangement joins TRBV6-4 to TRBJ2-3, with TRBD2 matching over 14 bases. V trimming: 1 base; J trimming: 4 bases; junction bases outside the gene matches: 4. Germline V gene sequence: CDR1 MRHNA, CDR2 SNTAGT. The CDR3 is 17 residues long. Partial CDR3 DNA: TGTGCCAGCAGTGACTTTGGGACTAGCGGGAGACCAGATACG. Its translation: CASSDFGTSGRPDT. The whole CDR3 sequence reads CASSDFGTSGRPDTQYF.

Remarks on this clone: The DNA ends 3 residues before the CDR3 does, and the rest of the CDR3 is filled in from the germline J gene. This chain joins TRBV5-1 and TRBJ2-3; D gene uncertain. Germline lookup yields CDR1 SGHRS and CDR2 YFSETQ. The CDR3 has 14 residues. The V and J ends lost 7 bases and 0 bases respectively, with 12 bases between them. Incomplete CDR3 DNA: TGCGCCAGCGGCCCTGGGCAGAGCACAGATACG. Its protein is CASGPGQSTDT. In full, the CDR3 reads CASGPGQSTDTQYF.

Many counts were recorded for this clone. CDR3 region: CASSLEWTGSYNEQFF. CDR3 DNA (partial): TGTGCCAGCAGTTTAGAGTGGACAGGCTCCTACAATGAG. V usage is TRBV28 and J usage is TRBJ2-1, with 7 bases that match TRBD1. The CDR3 goes on 3 residues after the read ends, and that part is filled in from the germline J gene. J was trimmed by 0 bases and V by 2 bases; bases with no gene match: 4. Germline values: CDR1 MDHEN, CDR2 SYDVKM. The CDR3 consists of 16 residues.

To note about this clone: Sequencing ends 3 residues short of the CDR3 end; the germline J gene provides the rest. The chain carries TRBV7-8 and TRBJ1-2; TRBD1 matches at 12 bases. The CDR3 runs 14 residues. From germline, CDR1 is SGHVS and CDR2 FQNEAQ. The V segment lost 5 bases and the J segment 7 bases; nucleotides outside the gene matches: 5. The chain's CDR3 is CASSQGTGGTGYTF. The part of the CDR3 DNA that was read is TGTGCCAGCAGCCAAGGGACAGGGGGCACTGGC.

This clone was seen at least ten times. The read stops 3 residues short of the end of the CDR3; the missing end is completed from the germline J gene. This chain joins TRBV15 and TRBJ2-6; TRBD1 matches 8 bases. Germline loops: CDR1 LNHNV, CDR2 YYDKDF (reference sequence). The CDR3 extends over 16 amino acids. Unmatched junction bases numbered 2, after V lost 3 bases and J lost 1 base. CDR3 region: CATSSGQGSGANVLTF. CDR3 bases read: TGTGCCACCAGCAGCGGACAGGGATCTGGGGCCAACGTC.

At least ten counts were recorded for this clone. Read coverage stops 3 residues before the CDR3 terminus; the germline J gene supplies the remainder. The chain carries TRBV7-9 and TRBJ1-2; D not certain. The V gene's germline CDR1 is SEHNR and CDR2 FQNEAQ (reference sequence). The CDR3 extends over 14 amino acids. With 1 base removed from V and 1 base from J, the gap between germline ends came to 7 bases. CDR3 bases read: TGTGCCAGCAGCTTAGTTCCGGTTAACTATGGC. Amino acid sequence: CASSLVPVNYG. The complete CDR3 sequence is CASSLVPVNYGYTF.

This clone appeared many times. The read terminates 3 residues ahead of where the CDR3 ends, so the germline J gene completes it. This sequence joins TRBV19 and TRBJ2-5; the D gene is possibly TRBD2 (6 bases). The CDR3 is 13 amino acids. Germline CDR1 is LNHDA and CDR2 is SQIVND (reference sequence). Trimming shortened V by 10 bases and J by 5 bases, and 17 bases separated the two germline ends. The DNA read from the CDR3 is TGTGCCACCAACAGCGGGTGGGGCGAGACC. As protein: CATNSGWGET. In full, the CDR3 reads CATNSGWGETQYF.

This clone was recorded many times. The CDR3 protein is CSARPGQGLTEAFF. The part of the CDR3 DNA that was read is TGCAGTGCTAGACCGGGACAGGGACTCACTGAA. This chain joins TRBV20-1 and TRBJ1-1; 9 bases are shared with TRBD1. The DNA ends 3 residues before the CDR3 does, and the rest of the CDR3 is filled in from the germline J gene. The CDR3 totals 14 residues. The V and J ends lost 2 bases and 4 bases, in that order; junction bases with no gene match: 5. Germline V gene lookup returns CDR1 DFQATT and CDR2 SNEGSKA (reference sequence).

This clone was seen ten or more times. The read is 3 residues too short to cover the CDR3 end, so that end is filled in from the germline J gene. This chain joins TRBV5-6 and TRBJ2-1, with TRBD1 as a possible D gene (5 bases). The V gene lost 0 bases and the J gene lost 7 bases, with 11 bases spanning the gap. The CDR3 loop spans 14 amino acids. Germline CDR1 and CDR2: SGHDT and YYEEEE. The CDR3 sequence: CASSLGQGRNEQFF. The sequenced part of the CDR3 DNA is TGTGCCAGCAGCTTGGGGCAGGGCAGGAATGAG.

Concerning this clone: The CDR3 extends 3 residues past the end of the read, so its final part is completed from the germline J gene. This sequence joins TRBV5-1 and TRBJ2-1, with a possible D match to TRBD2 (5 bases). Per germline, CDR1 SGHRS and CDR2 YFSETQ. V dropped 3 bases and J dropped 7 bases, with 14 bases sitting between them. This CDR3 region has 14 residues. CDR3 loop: CASSYGLAGNEQFF. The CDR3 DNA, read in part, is TGCGCCAGCAGCTATGGGCTCGCGGGTAATGAG.

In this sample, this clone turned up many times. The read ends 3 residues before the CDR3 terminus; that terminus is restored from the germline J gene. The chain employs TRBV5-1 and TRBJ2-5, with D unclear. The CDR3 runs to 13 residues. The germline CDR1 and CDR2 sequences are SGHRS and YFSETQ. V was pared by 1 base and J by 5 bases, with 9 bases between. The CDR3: CASSLRVRETQYF. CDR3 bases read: TGCGCCAGCAGCTTGCGCGTCCGGGAGACC.

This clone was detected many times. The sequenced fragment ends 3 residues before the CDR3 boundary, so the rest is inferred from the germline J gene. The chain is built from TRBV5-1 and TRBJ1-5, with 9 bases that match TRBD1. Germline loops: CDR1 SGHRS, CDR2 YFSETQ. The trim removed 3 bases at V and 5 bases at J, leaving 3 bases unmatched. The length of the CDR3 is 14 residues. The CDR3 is CASSSRQGDQPQHF. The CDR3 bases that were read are TGCGCCAGCAGCTCGAGACAGGGGGATCAGCCC.